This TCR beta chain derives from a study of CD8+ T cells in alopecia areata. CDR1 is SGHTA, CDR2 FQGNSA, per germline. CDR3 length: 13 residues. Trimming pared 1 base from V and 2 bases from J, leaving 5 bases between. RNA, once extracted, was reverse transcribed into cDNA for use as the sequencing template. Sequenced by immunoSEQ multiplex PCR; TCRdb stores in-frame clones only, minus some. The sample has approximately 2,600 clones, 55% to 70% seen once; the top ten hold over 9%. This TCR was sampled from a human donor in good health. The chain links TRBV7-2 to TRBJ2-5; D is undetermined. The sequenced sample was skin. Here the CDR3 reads CASSLVAQETQYF. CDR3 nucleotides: TGTGCCAGCAGCTTAGTTGCTCAAGAGACCCAGTACTTC.